The 21 T cell receptor beta chains below all came from one sample that was sequenced in a study of OX40 agonist ivuxolimab in advanced cancers. Method: immunoSEQ multiplex PCR; TCRdb's copy keeps in-frame clones and lacks some. The top ten hold roughly 0.85% of the sample, which has over 55,000 clones, 65% to 85% seen once. Sequenced here: CD4+ or CD8+ T cells sorted from blood, sampled in a trial of the OX40 agonist ivuxolimab. These receptors originate from an adult with an advanced solid tumor such as melanoma, head and neck, liver or kidney cancer.

By frequency in the sample, this clone is medium-sized (0.01 to 0.1%). This sequence joins TRBV11-2 and TRBJ2-7, with a weak D call TRBD1 (6 bases). The germline V gene encodes CDR1 SGHAT and CDR2 FQNNGV. Trimming shortened V by 5 bases and J by 6 bases, and 11 bases separated the two germline ends. The CDR3 is 12 amino acids. Here the CDR3 reads CASSTQGGEQYF. The CDR3, as DNA: TGTGCCAGCAGCACACAGGGTGGCGAGCAGTACTTC.

The V call is TRBV5-1, the J call TRBJ2-1; 10 bases are shared with TRBD1. This CDR3 has 17 amino acids. Germline V lookup: CDR1 SGHRS, CDR2 YFSETQ. The V gene end was trimmed by 0 bases and the J gene end by 7 bases; junction bases not matched to a gene: 10. The CDR3 DNA follows: TGCGCCAGCAGCTTGGACCGTCAGGGACAGGGGAGGAATGAGCAGTTCTTC. Amino acids: CASSLDRQGQGRNEQFF.

This clone appeared once. The chain is built from TRBV5-4 and TRBJ2-1; 13 positions agree with TRBD2. CDR1 is SGHNT, CDR2 YYREEE, per germline (reference sequence). The CDR3 loop spans 14 amino acids. Unmatched junction bases numbered 9, after V lost 9 bases and J lost 9 bases. The CDR3 loop is CATPGLAGSGEQFF. The CDR3 DNA reads as TGTGCCACCCCGGGACTAGCGGGATCGGGTGAGCAGTTCTTC.

Concerning this clone: An end of the junction does not agree with germline; a read error may underlie this. The chain employs TRBV6-1 and TRBJ2-2, with D perhaps TRBD2 (6 bases). CDR1 and CDR2 (germline): MNHNS, SASEGT. The CDR3 runs 16 residues. The CDR3 loop reads CASSEREPRNAGELFF. The CDR3 region has the DNA TGTGCCAGCAGTGAACGGGAGCCGAGGAACGCCGGGGAGCTGTTTTTT.

The chain is built from TRBV11-2 and TRBJ2-2; no reliable D call. Germline CDR1 and CDR2: SGHAT and FQNNGV. The CDR3 extends over 14 amino acids. V was clipped by 8 bases and J by 6 bases, with 16 bases between them. Here the CDR3 DNA reads TGTGCCAGCTCATTCGACGAAAGAGCCGGGGAGCTGTTTTTT. Its protein product is CASSFDERAGELFF.

The V call is TRBV5-1, the J call TRBJ2-5; TRBD1 or TRBD2 may be the D gene (6 bases each). Germline assignment: CDR1 SGHRS and CDR2 YFSETQ. The ends were cut back, 9 bases at V and 2 bases at J, with 17 bases in the middle. The CDR3 totals 14 residues. The CDR3 coding sequence is TGCGCCACCAAGAAGGGGGGACCACAAGAGACCCAGTACTTC. This gives the protein CATKKGGPQETQYF.

The rearrangement joins TRBV5-8 to TRBJ2-1, with D uncertain. The CDR3 contains 14 residues. Germline CDR1 and CDR2: SGHTS and YDEGEE. Trimming removed 0 bases at V and 4 bases at J, with 8 bases between. The CDR3 bases are TGTGCCAGCAGCTTGGGGCAGGCTTACAATGAGCAGTTCTTC. Translated: CASSLGQAYNEQFF.

DNA of the CDR3: TGTGCCAGCAGCGACGTCTACAGGGGTAGCGAGCAGTACTTC. Translation: CASSDVYRGSEQYF. The rearrangement joins TRBV11-1 to TRBJ2-7; 7 positions match TRBD1. Germline trimming cut 5 bases from V and 6 bases from J; bases unmatched to any gene: 10. Germline assignment: CDR1 SGHAT and CDR2 FQDESV (reference sequence). This CDR3 region has 14 residues.

This clone was seen only a few times. The chain combines TRBV14 with TRBJ2-2, with 13 bases lining up with TRBD2. CDR3 length: 16 residues. V gave up 5 bases and J gave up 7 bases; unmatched junction bases: 7. From germline, CDR1 is SGHDN and CDR2 FVKESK. CDR3 sequence reads: CASSNRLAGGFGELFF. The CDR3 coding sequence is TGTGCCAGCAGCAACAGACTAGCGGGAGGATTCGGGGAGCTGTTTTTT.

The V and J genes are TRBV7-9 and TRBJ2-7, with a possible D match to TRBD2 (7 bases). The germline CDR1 and CDR2 sequences are SEHNR and FQNEAQ (reference sequence). V was clipped by 7 bases and J by 0 bases, with 19 bases between them. The CDR3 is 16 residues long. The DNA of the CDR3 is TGTGCCAGCACCAAGGGAGGGGGAGAGAACTCCTACGAGCAGTACTTC. It yields the protein CASTKGGGENSYEQYF.

The chain combines TRBV7-9 with TRBJ1-2; D is undetermined. V lost 5 bases to trimming and J lost 4 bases, with 14 bases between them. Germline values: CDR1 SEHNR, CDR2 FQNEAQ (reference sequence). The CDR3 length is 14 residues. This chain's CDR3 is CASSPSGNIYGYTF. CDR3 sequence (DNA): TGTGCCAGCAGCCCCTCTGGGAATATCTATGGCTACACCTTC.

This clone was seen just once. The V gene is TRBV5-6, the J gene TRBJ2-1; possibly TRBD1 for D (6 bases). Trimming left V 7 bases short and J 2 bases short, with 16 bases between. The germline V gene has CDR1 SGHDT and CDR2 YYEEEE. The CDR3 loop spans 15 amino acids. DNA of the CDR3: TGTGCCAGCGCAAGGACAGTTCGTACCTACAATGAGCAGTTCTTC. It codes for CASARTVRTYNEQFF. Full variable domain (missing parts from reference TRBV5-6 and TRBJ2-1): DAGVTQSPTHLIKTRGQQVTLRCSPKSGHDTVSWYQQALGQGPQFIFQYYEEEERQRGNFPDRFSGHQFPNYSSELNVNALLLGDSALYLCASARTVRTYNEQFFGPGTRLTVL.

This chain joins TRBV6-5 and TRBJ2-1, with 10 bases aligning to TRBD2. Germline V gene sequence: CDR1 MNHEY, CDR2 SVGAGI. V was pared by 7 bases and J by 7 bases, with 7 bases of the junction left unmatched. There are 14 residues in the CDR3. The CDR3 sequence: CASKPGLAFNEQFF. The CDR3 nucleotides are TGTGCCAGCAAACCGGGACTAGCGTTTAATGAGCAGTTCTTC.

The genes are TRBV2 and TRBJ1-5; TRBD1 agrees at 8 bases. The CDR3 totals 14 residues. V lost 6 bases and J lost 6; bases outside the gene matches: 7. Germline loops: CDR1 SNHLY, CDR2 FYNNEI. CDR3 sequence (DNA): TGTGCCAGCAGGTCCAGACAGGGGCCTCAGCCCCAGCATTTT. This sequence encodes CASRSRQGPQPQHF.

This clone was observed a handful of times. The J gene is TRBJ1-5, the V gene TRBV7-2; D uncertain. Germline-derived CDR1 and CDR2 are SGHTA and FQGNSA. V dropped 5 bases and J dropped 4 bases, with 12 bases sitting between them. This CDR3 contains 14 residues. The CDR3 loop is CASSPNVGNQPQHF. The CDR3 DNA follows: TGTGCCAGCAGCCCGAACGTGGGGAATCAGCCCCAGCATTTT.

The chain employs TRBV6-6 and TRBJ1-6; D ambiguous. CDR3 size: 13 residues. Germline V gene data show CDR1 as MNHNY and CDR2 as SVGAGI (reference sequence). Trimming removed 6 bases at V and 8 bases at J, with 11 bases between. CDR3: CASSRSKDSPLHF. The CDR3 nucleotides read TGTGCCAGCAGCCGATCCAAGGATTCACCCCTCCACTTT.

The sample holds a few counts of this clone. The chain combines TRBV4-2 with TRBJ2-4; TRBD2 matches 14 bases. V lost 5 bases to trimming and J lost 0 bases; unmatched junction nucleotides: 6. CDR1 and CDR2 from the germline V gene are LGHNA and YNFKEQ. This CDR3 is 18 amino acids long. CDR3 region: CASSKGLAGDIAKNIQYF. The CDR3 DNA reads TGTGCCAGCAGCAAGGGACTAGCGGGGGACATAGCCAAAAACATTCAGTACTTC.

This chain uses TRBV28 with TRBJ1-1, with D unclear. In germline, CDR1 is MDHEN, CDR2 SYDVKM. The CDR3 has 13 residues. V was pared by 5 bases and J by 10 bases, with 17 bases between. The CDR3 spells CASSGPQRRRAFF. The CDR3 DNA follows: TGTGCCAGCAGTGGACCCCAGAGGCGCCGAGCTTTCTTT.

This chain uses TRBV6-5 with TRBJ1-2, with D unresolved. Deletions cut 7 bases from V and 4 bases from J, with 13 bases between. From germline, CDR1 is MNHEY and CDR2 SVGAGI. This CDR3 has 13 residues. This chain's CDR3 is CASTPHPVYGYTF. The CDR3 region has the DNA TGTGCCAGCACCCCCCACCCGGTCTATGGCTACACCTTC.

This chain uses TRBV9 with TRBJ2-3; TRBD2 agrees at 12 bases. The V gene end was trimmed by 3 bases and the J gene end by 0 bases; junction bases not matched to a gene: 5. This CDR3 has 17 amino acids. CDR1 and CDR2 from the germline V gene are SGDLS and YYNGEE. As DNA, the CDR3 is TGTGCCAGCAGCGCGCTAGCGGGGGGGGCTAGCACAGATACGCAGTATTTT. Protein sequence: CASSALAGGASTDTQYF. The entire variable domain, with the rest obtained from reference TRBV9 and TRBJ2-3, is as follows: DSGVTQTPKHLITATGQRVTLRCSPRSGDLSVYWYQQSLDQGLQFLIQYYNGEERAKGNILERFSAQQFPDLHSELNLSSLELGDSALYFCASSALAGGASTDTQYFGPGTRLTVL.

This clone was observed once. This chain uses TRBV28 with TRBJ2-3; 15 positions match TRBD2. The CDR3 runs to 18 residues. Germline V CDR1 and CDR2: MDHEN, SYDVKM. Trimming cost V 7 bases and J 0 bases; bases outside gene matches: 8. The CDR3 DNA reads as TGTGCCAGCAATGGACTAGCGGGGGGGCGTGGAAGCACAGATACGCAGTATTTT. Its protein is CASNGLAGGRGSTDTQYF.